Sequencing of this TCR beta chain was carried out in a study of shared clonotypes between healthy human individuals. A word on this clone: Antigen unknown.

V shed 5 bases and J shed 8 bases, with 15 bases lying between them. Per the germline V gene, CDR1 is SEHNR and CDR2 is FQNEAQ (reference sequence). This CDR3 region has 14 residues. This table comes from immunoSEQ multiplex PCR, and its TCRdb copy is limited to in-frame clones, with some not included. The table records a few million clones, around 93% of them present only once. Study conclusions and caveats: The donor pool, a small one, limited the genetic and exposure-history diversity represented. Researchers found naive subsets generally carried larger estimated richness than memory subsets. Naive CD4 clonotypes overlapped across a few donors at roughly 5%.

The clonotype was recovered from a young man in good health. Some clones in this sample may be carry-over from other donors' samples. The sequenced sample was naive CD4+ T cells from PBMCs. Subset described: CD45RA+ positively selected. The chain combines TRBV7-9 with TRBJ1-4; D remains ambiguous. CDR3 protein: CASSPRVTGEKLFF. The CDR3 region has the DNA TGTGCCAGCAGCCCCCGTGTGACGGGGGAAAAACTGTTTTTT.